This passage covers 3 T cell receptor beta chains from one sample sequenced in a study of blood T cell repertoires in COVID-19. Assay: immunoSEQ multiplex PCR; the TCRdb copy retains only in-frame clones and omits some. Of about 170,000 clones listed, roughly 88% were seen once; the top ten hold around 5%. Specimen: peripheral blood. The receptors derive from a man aged 18 to 35 with COVID-19, enrolled during active disease.

CDR3 nucleotides: TGTGCCAGCAGTTTACTTGACAGGGGGCGCTGGGAAACCTACGAGCAGTACTTC. Its protein is CASSLLDRGRWETYEQYF. The chain carries TRBV27 and TRBJ2-7; TRBD1 matches at 10 bases. V was clipped by 2 bases and J by 2 bases; unmatched bases: 12. In germline, CDR1 is MNHEY, CDR2 SMNVEV (reference sequence). The CDR3 has 18 amino acids.

This sequence joins TRBV24-1 and TRBJ1-1; 9 bases line up with TRBD1. Germline V CDR1 and CDR2: KGHDR, SFDVKD. CDR3 length: 14 amino acids. V was pared by 7 bases and J by 7 bases, with 9 bases of the junction left unmatched. CDR3 DNA sequence: TGTGCCACCAGGGGACAGGGACCCGAGGGTGAAGCTTTCTTT. Residues: CATRGQGPEGEAFF.

This clone has more than one count but fewer than ten. This rearrangement joins TRBV5-1 to TRBJ2-3, with TRBD2 matching over 11 bases. The CDR3 length is 16 residues. Germline V gives CDR1 SGHRS, CDR2 YFSETQ. V dropped 5 bases and J dropped 0; count of bases not matched to a gene: 5. The CDR3 DNA follows: TGCGCCAGCAGGACTAGCGGGGACCCTAGCACAGATACGCAGTATTTT. It specifies CASRTSGDPSTDTQYF. Using reference TRBV5-1 and TRBJ2-3 for the parts outside the CDR3, the full variable domain is KAGVTQTPRYLIKTRGQQVTLSCSPISGHRSVSWYQQTPGQGLQFLFEYFSETQRNKGNFPGRFSGRQFSNSRSEMNVSTLELGDSALYLCASRTSGDPSTDTQYFGPGTRLTVL.